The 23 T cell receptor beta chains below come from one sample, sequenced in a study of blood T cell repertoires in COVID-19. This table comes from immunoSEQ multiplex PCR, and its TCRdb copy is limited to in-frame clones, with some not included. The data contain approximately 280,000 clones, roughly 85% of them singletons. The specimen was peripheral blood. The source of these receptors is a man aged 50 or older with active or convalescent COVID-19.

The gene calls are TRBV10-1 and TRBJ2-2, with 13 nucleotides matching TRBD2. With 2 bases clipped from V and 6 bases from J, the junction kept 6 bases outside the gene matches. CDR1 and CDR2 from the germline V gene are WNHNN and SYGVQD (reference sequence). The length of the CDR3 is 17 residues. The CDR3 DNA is TGCGCCAGCAGTGAGGGACTAGCGGGAGTGGGGTCCGGGGAGCTGTTTTTT. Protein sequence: CASSEGLAGVGSGELFF.

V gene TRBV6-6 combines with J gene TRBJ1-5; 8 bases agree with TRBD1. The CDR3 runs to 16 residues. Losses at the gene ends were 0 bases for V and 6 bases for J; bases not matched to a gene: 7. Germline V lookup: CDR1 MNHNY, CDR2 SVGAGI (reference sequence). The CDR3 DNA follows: TGTGCCAGCAGTTACTCGGGCAGGGGGCTTACTCAGCCCCAGCATTTT. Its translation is CASSYSGRGLTQPQHF.

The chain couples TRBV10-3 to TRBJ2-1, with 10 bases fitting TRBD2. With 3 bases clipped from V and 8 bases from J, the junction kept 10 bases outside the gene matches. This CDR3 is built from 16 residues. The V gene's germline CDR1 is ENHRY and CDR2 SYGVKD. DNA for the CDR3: TGTGCCATCAGTGATTCCAGACTAGCGGGCGGAGATGAGCAGTTCTTC. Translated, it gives CAISDSRLAGGDEQFF.

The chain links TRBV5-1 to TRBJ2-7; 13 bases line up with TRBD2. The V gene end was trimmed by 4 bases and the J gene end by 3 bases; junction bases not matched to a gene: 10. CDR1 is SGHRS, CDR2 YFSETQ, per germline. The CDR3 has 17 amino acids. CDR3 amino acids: CASSPGGTSGAFYEQYF. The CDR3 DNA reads TGCGCCAGCAGCCCAGGGGGGACTAGCGGGGCTTTCTACGAGCAGTACTTC.

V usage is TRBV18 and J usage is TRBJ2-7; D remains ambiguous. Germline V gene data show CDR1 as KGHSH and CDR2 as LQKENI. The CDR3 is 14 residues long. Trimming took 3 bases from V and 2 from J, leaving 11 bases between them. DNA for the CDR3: TGTGCCAGCTCACCCTCTCTACTTACCTACGAGCAGTACTTC. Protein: CASSPSLLTYEQYF. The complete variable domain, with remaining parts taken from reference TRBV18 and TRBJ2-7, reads NAGVMQNPRHLVRRRGQEARLRCSPMKGHSHVYWYRQLPEEGLKFMVYLQKENIIDESGMPKERFSAEFPKEGPSILRIQQVVRGDSAAYFCASSPSLLTYEQYFGPGTRLTVT.

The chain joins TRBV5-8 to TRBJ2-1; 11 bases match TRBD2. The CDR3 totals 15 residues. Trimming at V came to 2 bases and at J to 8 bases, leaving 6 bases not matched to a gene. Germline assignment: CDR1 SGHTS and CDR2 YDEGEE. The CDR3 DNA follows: TGTGCCAGCAGCTTCGCTAGCGGGAGGTGGGATGAGCAGTTCTTC. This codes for CASSFASGRWDEQFF. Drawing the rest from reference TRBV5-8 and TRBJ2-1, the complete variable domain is EAGVTQSPTHLIKTRGQQATLRCSPISGHTSVYWYQQALGLGLQFLLWYDEGEERNRGNFPPRFSGRQFPNYSSELNVNALELEDSALYLCASSFASGRWDEQFFGPGTRLTVL.

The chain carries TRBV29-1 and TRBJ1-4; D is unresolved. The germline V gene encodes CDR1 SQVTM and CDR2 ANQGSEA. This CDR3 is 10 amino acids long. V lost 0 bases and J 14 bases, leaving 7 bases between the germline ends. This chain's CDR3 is CSVEENRLFF. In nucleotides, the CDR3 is TGCAGCGTTGAAGAGAATCGGCTGTTTTTT.

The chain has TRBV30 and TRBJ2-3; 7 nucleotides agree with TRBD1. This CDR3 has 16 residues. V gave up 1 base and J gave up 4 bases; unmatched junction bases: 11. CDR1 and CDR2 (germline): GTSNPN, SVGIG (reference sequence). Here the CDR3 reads CAWSEGFKGASDTQYF. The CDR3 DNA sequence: TGTGCCTGGAGTGAGGGGTTTAAGGGGGCATCAGATACGCAGTATTTT.

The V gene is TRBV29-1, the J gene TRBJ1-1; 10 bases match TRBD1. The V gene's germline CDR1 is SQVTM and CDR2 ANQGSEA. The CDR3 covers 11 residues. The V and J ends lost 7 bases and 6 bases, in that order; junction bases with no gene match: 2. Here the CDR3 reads CSGQGAAEAFF. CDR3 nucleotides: TGCAGCGGACAGGGGGCCGCTGAAGCTTTCTTT. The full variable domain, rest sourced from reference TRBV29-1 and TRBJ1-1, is SAVISQKPSRDICQRGTSLTIQCQVDSQVTMMFWYRQQPGQSLTLIATANQGSEATYESGFVIDKFPISRPNLTFSTLTVSNMSPEDSSIYLCSGQGAAEAFFGQGTRLTVV.

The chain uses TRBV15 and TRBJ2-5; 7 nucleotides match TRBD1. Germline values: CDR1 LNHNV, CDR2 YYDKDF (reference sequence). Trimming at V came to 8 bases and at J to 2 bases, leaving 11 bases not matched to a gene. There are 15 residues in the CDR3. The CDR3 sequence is CATRKTGSRQETQYF. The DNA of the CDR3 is TGTGCCACCCGGAAGACAGGGAGTAGGCAAGAGACCCAGTACTTC.

CDR3 coding DNA: TGTGCCAGCAGCGTAGAGACAGGGGGCTTGAATGAGCAGTTCTTC. Amino acid sequence: CASSVETGGLNEQFF. This rearrangement joins TRBV9 to TRBJ2-1; 10 bases fit TRBD1. Germline CDR1 is SGDLS and CDR2 is YYNGEE. V was clipped by 0 bases and J by 7 bases; unmatched bases: 4. The CDR3 is 15 amino acids.

The chain's CDR3 is CASSWDRAQPQHF. CDR3 nucleotide sequence: TGTGCCAGCAGCTGGGACAGGGCCCAGCCCCAGCATTTT. The rearrangement links TRBV7-2 to TRBJ1-5, with TRBD1 matching over 9 bases. The CDR3 has 13 residues. Germline CDR1 and CDR2: SGHTA and FQGNSA. The V gene end was trimmed by 4 bases and the J gene end by 7 bases; junction bases not matched to a gene: 2.

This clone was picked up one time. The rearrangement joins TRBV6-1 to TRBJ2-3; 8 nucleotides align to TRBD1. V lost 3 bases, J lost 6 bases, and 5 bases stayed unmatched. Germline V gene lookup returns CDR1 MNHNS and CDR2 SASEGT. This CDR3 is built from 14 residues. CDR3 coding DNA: TGTGCCAGCAGTGAGCAGGGGGCAGAGGATACGCAGTATTTT. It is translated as CASSEQGAEDTQYF.

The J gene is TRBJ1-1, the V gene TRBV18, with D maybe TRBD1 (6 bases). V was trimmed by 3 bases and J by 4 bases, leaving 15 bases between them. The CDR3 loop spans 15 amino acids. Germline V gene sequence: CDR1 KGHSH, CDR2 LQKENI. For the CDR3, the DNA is TGTGCCAGCTCACCCGGGGGGGCCGTTGGCACTGAAGCTTTCTTT. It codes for CASSPGGAVGTEAFF.

CDR3: CAWSGGGQRSGNTIYF. The CDR3 coding sequence is TGTGCCTGGAGCGGGGGGGGGCAAAGGTCTGGAAACACCATATATTTT. V usage is TRBV30 and J usage is TRBJ1-3; tentatively, D is TRBD1 (6 bases). Trimming removed 3 bases at V and 1 base at J, with 16 bases between. Per germline, CDR1 GTSNPN and CDR2 SVGIG (reference sequence). The CDR3 is 16 amino acids. The full variable domain, with the rest looked up from reference TRBV30 and TRBJ1-3, is SQTIHQWPATLVQPVGSPLSLECTVEGTSNPNLYWYRQAAGRGLQLLFYSVGIGQISSEVPQNLSASRPQDRQFILSSKKLLLSDSGFYLCAWSGGGQRSGNTIYFGEGSWLTVV.

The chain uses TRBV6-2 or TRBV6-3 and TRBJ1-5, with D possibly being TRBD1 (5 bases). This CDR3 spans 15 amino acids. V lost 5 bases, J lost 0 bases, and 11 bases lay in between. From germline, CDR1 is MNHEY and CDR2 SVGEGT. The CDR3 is CASSRQTYSNQPQHF. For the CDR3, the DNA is TGTGCCAGCAGTAGACAGACTTATAGCAATCAGCCCCAGCATTTT.

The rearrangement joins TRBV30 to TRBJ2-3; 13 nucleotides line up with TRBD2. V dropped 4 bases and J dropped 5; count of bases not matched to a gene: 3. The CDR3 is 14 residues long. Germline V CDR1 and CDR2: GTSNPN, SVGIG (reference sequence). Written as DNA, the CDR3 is TGTGCCTGGAAGTGGACTAGCGGGAGAGATACGCAGTATTTT. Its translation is CAWKWTSGRDTQYF. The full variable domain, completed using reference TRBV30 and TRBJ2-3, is SQTIHQWPATLVQPVGSPLSLECTVEGTSNPNLYWYRQAAGRGLQLLFYSVGIGQISSEVPQNLSASRPQDRQFILSSKKLLLSDSGFYLCAWKWTSGRDTQYFGPGTRLTVL.

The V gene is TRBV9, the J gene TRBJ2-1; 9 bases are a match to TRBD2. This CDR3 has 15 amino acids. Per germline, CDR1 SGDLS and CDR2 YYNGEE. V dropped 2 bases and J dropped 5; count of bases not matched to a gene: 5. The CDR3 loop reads CASSVIAGEHNEQFF. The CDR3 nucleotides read TGTGCCAGCAGCGTGATAGCGGGAGAACACAATGAGCAGTTCTTC.

This CDR3 is CASSRFVGAGNEQFF. In DNA form, the CDR3 reads TGCGCCAGCAGCCGCTTTGTAGGGGCGGGGAATGAGCAGTTCTTC. This chain uses TRBV4-1 with TRBJ2-1, with a possible D match to TRBD2 (6 bases). V was trimmed by 4 bases and J by 7 bases, leaving 17 bases between them. This CDR3 is built from 15 residues. Germline CDR1 reads MGHRA; CDR2 reads YSYEKL.

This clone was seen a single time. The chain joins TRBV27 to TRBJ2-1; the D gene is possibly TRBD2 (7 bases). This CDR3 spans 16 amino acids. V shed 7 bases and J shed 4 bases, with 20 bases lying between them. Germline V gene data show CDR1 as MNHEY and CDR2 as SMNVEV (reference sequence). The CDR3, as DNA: TGTGCCAGCAAGGGGGAGGCGGGAGTGTGGTACAATGAGCAGTTCTTC. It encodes CASKGEAGVWYNEQFF.

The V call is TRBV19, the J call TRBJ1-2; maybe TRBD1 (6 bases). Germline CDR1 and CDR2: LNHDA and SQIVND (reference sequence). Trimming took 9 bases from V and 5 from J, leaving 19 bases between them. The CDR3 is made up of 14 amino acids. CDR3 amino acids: CASQYRVGPYGYTF. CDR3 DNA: TGTGCCAGCCAGTACAGGGTCGGGCCGTATGGCTACACCTTC.

In DNA, the CDR3 is TGCGCCAGCAGCGAAGCGGGAGGTCTATACAATGAGCAGTTCTTC. Its translation: CASSEAGGLYNEQFF. V and J are TRBV5-1 and TRBJ2-1; TRBD2 aligns across 9 bases. J was trimmed by 4 bases and V by 4 bases; bases with no gene match: 6. Germline values: CDR1 SGHRS, CDR2 YFSETQ. This CDR3 region has 15 residues.

This chain's CDR3 is CASSPGGSNYGYTF. The CDR3 DNA sequence: TGCGCCAGCAGCCCTGGAGGCAGTAACTATGGCTACACCTTC. The genes are TRBV5-1 and TRBJ1-2; D not resolved. From germline, CDR1 is SGHRS and CDR2 YFSETQ. The V gene lost 4 bases and the J gene lost 1 base, with 11 bases spanning the gap. The CDR3 contains 14 residues.